Listed here are 5 T cell receptor beta chains from one sample, sequenced in a study of blood T cell repertoires in COVID-19. Data came from immunoSEQ multiplex PCR; TCRdb stores just in-frame clones and leaves some out. The table records more than 150,000 clones, 84% of them present only once. Sequencing was carried out using peripheral blood. The source of these receptors is a human donor in a cohort sampled during active COVID-19.

The count of this clone is one. This chain links TRBV9 with TRBJ1-6, with D perhaps matching TRBD1 (5 bases). Trimming took off 3 bases at V and 0 bases at J, with 10 bases between the two ends. Per germline, CDR1 SGDLS and CDR2 YYNGEE. This CDR3 contains 16 residues. The CDR3 DNA reads TGTGCCAGCAGCGCGACAGCAAGCTCCTATAATTCACCCCTCCACTTT. Amino acid sequence: CASSATASSYNSPLHF.

The chain joins TRBV9 to TRBJ1-2; D is perhaps TRBD1 (6 bases). In germline, CDR1 is SGDLS, CDR2 YYNGEE. V lost 2 bases and J lost 8, with 19 bases in between. The length of the CDR3 is 15 residues. The CDR3 nucleotides read TGTGCCAGCAGCGTCGCCGGGACACTTATTATAGGCTACACCTTC. Translated: CASSVAGTLIIGYTF.

The count of this clone is one. V usage is TRBV10-3 and J usage is TRBJ2-3, with 12 bases that match TRBD2. From germline, CDR1 is ENHRY and CDR2 SYGVKD. The length of the CDR3 is 18 residues. The J segment lost 5 bases and the V segment lost 0 bases, leaving 9 bases of the junction unmatched. The CDR3, as DNA: TGTGCCATCAGTGAGTCACCTACTAGCGGGGGGCTACAAGATACGCAGTATTTT. It translates to CAISESPTSGGLQDTQYF.

This clone was seen only once. The chain links TRBV11-3 to TRBJ2-1; 7 bases are a match to TRBD1. V lost 1 base and J lost 5; bases outside the gene matches: 14. The CDR3 runs to 18 residues. CDR1 is SGHNT and CDR2 is YENEEA in the germline V gene. The CDR3 region has the DNA TGTGCCAGCAGCTTAGTAAGGGGGCCCCCCACGAGGAACAATGAGCAGTTCTTC. This sequence encodes CASSLVRGPPTRNNEQFF.

In this sample, this clone turned up a few times. The V call is TRBV5-1, the J call TRBJ1-1; TRBD1 is a possible D gene (6 bases). The CDR3 runs 15 residues. V dropped 1 base and J dropped 1 base, with 11 bases sitting between them. CDR1 and CDR2 (germline): SGHRS, YFSETQ. DNA of the CDR3: TGCGCCAGCAGCTTGTTTCAGGGGTCGAACACTGAAGCTTTCTTT. Protein sequence: CASSLFQGSNTEAFF.